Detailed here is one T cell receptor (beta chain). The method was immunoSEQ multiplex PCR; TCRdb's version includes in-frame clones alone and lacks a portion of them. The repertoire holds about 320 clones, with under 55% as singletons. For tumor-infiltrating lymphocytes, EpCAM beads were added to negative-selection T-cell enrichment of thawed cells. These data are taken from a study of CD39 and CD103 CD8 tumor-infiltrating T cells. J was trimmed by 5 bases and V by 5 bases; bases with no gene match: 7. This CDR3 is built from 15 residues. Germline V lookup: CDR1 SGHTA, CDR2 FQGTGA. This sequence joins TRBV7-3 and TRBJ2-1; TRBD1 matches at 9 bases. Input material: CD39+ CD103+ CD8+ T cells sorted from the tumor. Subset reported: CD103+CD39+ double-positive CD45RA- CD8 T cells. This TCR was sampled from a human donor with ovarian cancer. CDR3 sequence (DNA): TGTGCCAGCAGCCATGGGACAGGGATGGACAATGAGCAGTTCTTC. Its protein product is CASSHGTGMDNEQFF.